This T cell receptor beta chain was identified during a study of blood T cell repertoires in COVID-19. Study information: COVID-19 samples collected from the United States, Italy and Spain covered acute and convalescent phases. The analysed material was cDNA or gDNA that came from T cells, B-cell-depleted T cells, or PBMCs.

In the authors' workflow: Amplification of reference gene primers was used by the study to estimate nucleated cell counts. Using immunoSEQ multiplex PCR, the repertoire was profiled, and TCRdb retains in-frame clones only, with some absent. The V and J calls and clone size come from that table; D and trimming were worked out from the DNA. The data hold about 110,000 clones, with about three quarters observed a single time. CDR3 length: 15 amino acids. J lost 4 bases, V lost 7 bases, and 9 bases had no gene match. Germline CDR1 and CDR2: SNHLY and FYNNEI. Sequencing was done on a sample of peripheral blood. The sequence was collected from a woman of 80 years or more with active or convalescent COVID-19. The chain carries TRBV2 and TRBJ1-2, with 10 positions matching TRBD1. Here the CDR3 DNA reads TGTGCCAGCATCCGGGACAGGGGAGGTAGCTATGGCTACACCTTC. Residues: CASIRDRGGSYGYTF.